This TCR beta chain was identified during a study of blood T cell repertoires in COVID-19. The germline V gene has CDR1 LGHDT and CDR2 YNNKEL (reference sequence). V shed 4 bases and J shed 1 base, with 17 bases lying between them. The CDR3 runs 17 residues. The method was immunoSEQ multiplex PCR; TCRdb's version includes in-frame clones alone and lacks a portion of them. The sample yields 300,000 to 400,000 clones, 85% to 90% seen once. The sequence came from a human donor in a cohort sampled during active COVID-19. The material sequenced was peripheral blood. The chain couples TRBV3-1 (or the pseudogene TRBV3-2) to TRBJ2-1; D call uncertain. Here the CDR3 reads CASSPPGWFLSYNEQFF. DNA of the CDR3: TGTGCCAGCAGCCCGCCCGGTTGGTTTCTATCCTACAATGAGCAGTTCTTC.